Listed here are 3 T cell receptor beta chains from one sample, sequenced in a study of CD8 T cells in Susac syndrome. With random hexamers, 0.5 to 1 ug RNA was reverse transcribed. TCRdb recomputed calls from the immunoSEQ multiplex PCR reads with MiXCR, one row per CDR3 protein. The sample consists of under 150,000 distinct CDR3 sequences, roughly 80% of them appearing once. Sequencing was carried out using CD8+ T cells from PBMCs. The origin of the receptors is a human donor with multiple sclerosis.

For the CDR3, the DNA is TGTGCCAGCAGCGTAGCTTCAGGAGGTTACGAGCAGTACTTC. The encoded protein is CASSVASGGYEQYF. The chain has TRBV9 and TRBJ2-7; TRBD2 might be the D (5 bases). Germline V gene data show CDR1 as SGDLS and CDR2 as YYNGEE. The CDR3 runs 14 residues. V gave up 0 bases and J gave up 4 bases, with 11 bases separating them.

The chain uses TRBV12-3 or TRBV12-4 and TRBJ2-3; TRBD1 matches at 8 bases. The CDR3 is 16 residues long. V shed 3 bases and J 2 bases; nucleotides not matched to a gene: 7. The CDR3 DNA reads TGTGCCAGCAGTTTGGCCGCGGACAGGGACACAGATACGCAGTATTTT. Residues: CASSLAADRDTDTQYF.

V gene TRBV12-3 or TRBV12-4 combines with J gene TRBJ2-1; D possibly corresponds to TRBD1 (6 bases). Trimming took 6 bases from V and 6 from J, leaving 15 bases between them. This CDR3 has 14 amino acids. CDR3 sequence reads: CASSLTRQANEQFF. The CDR3 DNA sequence: TGTGCCAGCAGCTTAACAAGACAGGCCAATGAGCAGTTCTTC.